A single sample gave rise to the 16 T cell receptor beta chains below, sequenced in a study of beta chain features in type 1 diabetes. Reverse transcription of all isolated RNA meant that expressed TCRB transcripts were sequenced. Produced via immunoSEQ multiplex PCR; TCRdb's table is partial and in-frame only. The table records roughly 350,000 clones, approximately 10% of them present only once. Sequences were obtained from naive CD4+ T cells from blood. The receptor set was obtained from a woman in her twenties or thirties in good health.

The gene calls are TRBV4-2 and TRBJ2-3, with 9 bases identical to TRBD2. With V trimmed by 2 bases and J by 4 bases, 4 bases remained unmatched. The germline V gene has CDR1 LGHNA and CDR2 YNFKEQ. The CDR3 extends over 15 amino acids. The CDR3 reads CASSQPTSGSDTQYF. The CDR3, as DNA: TGTGCCAGCAGCCAACCAACTAGCGGGTCAGATACGCAGTATTTT.

This clone was counted a few times. The rearrangement links TRBV30 to TRBJ1-5, with no clear D. The germline V gene has CDR1 GTSNPN and CDR2 SVGIG (reference sequence). The CDR3 totals 13 residues. V was cut by 4 bases and J by 2 bases, with 9 bases left in between. The CDR3 region is CAWNREGNQPQHF. The CDR3 nucleotides read TGTGCCTGGAATAGAGAAGGCAATCAGCCCCAGCATTTT. Complete variable domain (other parts from reference TRBV30 and TRBJ1-5): SQTIHQWPATLVQPVGSPLSLECTVEGTSNPNLYWYRQAAGRGLQLLFYSVGIGQISSEVPQNLSASRPQDRQFILSSKKLLLSDSGFYLCAWNREGNQPQHFGDGTRLSIL.

This clone showed up just a few times. Germline and junction disagree at one end, which may indicate a read error. The chain recombines TRBV7-7 with TRBJ2-5, with 8 bases matching TRBD1. This CDR3 contains 14 residues. Looked up from germline, CDR1 is SSHAT and CDR2 is FNYEAQ (reference sequence). CDR3 residues: CASSPNRGQETQYF. CDR3 in DNA: TGTGCTAGCAGCCCGAACAGGGGGCAAGAGACCCAGTACTTC.

The CDR3 DNA follows: TGTGCCAGCAGCCAAGTACTAGCGGATCCCTACAATGAGCAGTTCTTC. This sequence encodes CASSQVLADPYNEQFF. The rearrangement joins TRBV4-2 to TRBJ2-1; 8 bases align to TRBD2. The CDR3 extends over 16 amino acids. Germline loops: CDR1 LGHNA, CDR2 YNFKEQ. V dropped 1 base and J dropped 2; count of bases not matched to a gene: 4.

This clone showed up just a few times. The rearrangement joins TRBV19 to TRBJ2-1, with 10 bases identical to TRBD2. V gave up 6 bases and J gave up 4 bases; unmatched junction bases: 9. The length of the CDR3 is 16 residues. The germline V gene encodes CDR1 LNHDA and CDR2 SQIVND (reference sequence). In nucleotides, the CDR3 is TGTGCCAGTAGACCCCCCGGGACTAGCGCTTACAATGAGCAGTTCTTC. Protein product: CASRPPGTSAYNEQFF.

This clone was seen a handful of times. This chain links TRBV27 with TRBJ2-1; 7 bases are a match to TRBD2. This CDR3 contains 17 residues. Germline V lookup: CDR1 MNHEY, CDR2 SMNVEV (reference sequence). Losses at the gene ends were 7 bases for V and 3 bases for J; bases not matched to a gene: 15. The CDR3 protein is CASTLRASGTNYNEQFF. The CDR3 DNA follows: TGTGCCAGCACTCTGAGAGCTAGCGGAACTAACTACAATGAGCAGTTCTTC.

There are a few counts of this clone. J is TRBJ2-7 and V is TRBV13, with no clear D. V was clipped by 0 bases and J by 3 bases, with 12 bases between them. CDR3 length: 15 residues. The germline V gene encodes CDR1 PRHDT and CDR2 FYEKMQ (reference sequence). The CDR3 reads CASSLGRWASYEQYF. The CDR3, as DNA: TGTGCCAGCAGCTTAGGCCGGTGGGCGAGCTACGAGCAGTACTTC.

This clone was picked up a small number of times. CDR3 coding DNA: TGCGCCAGCAGCCTGGGGGGTCCTAGCGGTCAAGAGACCCAGTACTTC. This codes for CASSLGGPSGQETQYF. The gene calls are TRBV5-1 and TRBJ2-5; 7 bases match TRBD2. Losses at the gene ends were 4 bases for V and 2 bases for J; bases not matched to a gene: 11. The germline V gene encodes CDR1 SGHRS and CDR2 YFSETQ. This CDR3 contains 16 residues.

This clone has only a few counts. Other DNA sequences of this sample code for an identical CDR3. The chain joins TRBV30 to TRBJ1-1; D may be TRBD1 (5 bases). This CDR3 comprises 13 residues. The germline V and J ends were trimmed by 0 bases and 4 bases, with 9 bases remaining between them. Germline assignment: CDR1 GTSNPN and CDR2 SVGIG (reference sequence). CDR3 residues: CAWSVQGSTEAFF. CDR3 sequence (DNA): TGTGCCTGGAGTGTTCAGGGAAGCACTGAAGCTTTCTTT.

The chain's CDR3 is CSVELVGRDTEAFF. CDR3 sequence (DNA): TGCAGCGTTGAATTGGTAGGCAGGGACACTGAAGCTTTCTTT. The chain combines TRBV29-1 with TRBJ1-1; a weak D match, TRBD1 (5 bases). The V end lost 2 bases, the J end lost 3 bases, and 13 bases lay between the germline ends. This CDR3 spans 14 amino acids. The germline gives CDR1 SQVTM, CDR2 ANQGSEA.

This clone occurred a few times. The rearrangement joins TRBV5-1 to TRBJ2-7; 10 nucleotides line up with TRBD2. The germline CDR1 and CDR2 sequences are SGHRS and YFSETQ. The V gene end was trimmed by 2 bases and the J gene end by 0 bases; junction bases not matched to a gene: 11. This CDR3 is built from 18 residues. The CDR3 spells CASSFGVGASGSSYEQYF. In DNA form, the CDR3 reads TGCGCCAGCAGCTTCGGGGTTGGAGCTAGCGGGAGCTCCTACGAGCAGTACTTC. The variable domain in full, with the rest retrieved from reference TRBV5-1 and TRBJ2-7, is KAGVTQTPRYLIKTRGQQVTLSCSPISGHRSVSWYQQTPGQGLQFLFEYFSETQRNKGNFPGRFSGRQFSNSRSEMNVSTLELGDSALYLCASSFGVGASGSSYEQYFGPGTRLTVT.

The rearrangement links TRBV18 to TRBJ2-3; TRBD2 is a possible D gene (6 bases). The length of the CDR3 is 13 residues. Germline-derived CDR1 and CDR2 are KGHSH and LQKENI. With 1 base removed from V and 5 bases from J, the gap between germline ends came to 7 bases. The CDR3, as DNA: TGTGCCAGCTCACCACAGGGAGGAGATACGCAGTATTTT. Its translation: CASSPQGGDTQYF.

This clone was counted a few times. This chain connects TRBV14 to TRBJ1-2; D perhaps matches TRBD1 (5 bases). The germline CDR1 and CDR2 sequences are SGHDN and FVKESK. The V end lost 1 base, the J end lost 3 bases, and 6 bases lay between the germline ends. CDR3 length equals 13 residues. For the CDR3, the DNA is TGTGCCAGCAGCCAAGCGACAGACTATGGCTACACCTTC. It translates to CASSQATDYGYTF. The variable domain in full, completed from reference TRBV14 and TRBJ1-2, reads EAGVTQFPSHSVIEKGQTVTLRCDPISGHDNLYWYRRVMGKEIKFLLHFVKESKQDESGMPNNRFLAERTGGTYSTLKVQPAELEDSGVYFCASSQATDYGYTFGSGTRLTVV.

J is TRBJ2-3 and V is TRBV11-1; D perhaps matches TRBD2 (5 bases). This CDR3 contains 19 residues. Germline V gene lookup returns CDR1 SGHAT and CDR2 FQDESV (reference sequence). V lost 3 bases, J lost 1 base, and 23 bases lay in between. The CDR3 here is CASSLKGPLPSSGTDTQYF. CDR3 sequence (DNA): TGTGCCAGCAGCTTGAAGGGCCCACTTCCTAGCTCCGGCACAGATACGCAGTATTTT.

This sequence joins TRBV11-3 and TRBJ2-7, with no clear D. The V gene lost 1 base and the J gene lost 1 base, with 8 bases spanning the gap. The CDR3 extends over 14 amino acids. Per the germline V gene, CDR1 is SGHNT and CDR2 is YENEEA. The CDR3 here is CASSLGPGSYEQYF. The CDR3 DNA sequence: TGTGCCAGCAGCTTAGGGCCGGGTTCCTACGAGCAGTACTTC.

The chain recombines TRBV7-3 with TRBJ1-1; no firm D call. V lost 5 bases and J lost 0, with 10 bases in between. Germline V lookup: CDR1 SGHTA, CDR2 FQGTGA. This CDR3 is 14 amino acids long. CDR3 in DNA: TGTGCCAGCAGCCTATACCCCGTGAACACTGAAGCTTTCTTT. It codes for CASSLYPVNTEAFF. Together with reference TRBV7-3 and TRBJ1-1, the CDR3 gives the full variable domain: GAGVSQTPSNKVTEKGKYVELRCDPISGHTALYWYRQSLGQGPEFLIYFQGTGAADDSGLPNDRFFAVRPEGSVSTLKIQRTERGDSAVYLCASSLYPVNTEAFFGQGTRLTVV.